What follows describes a single TCR beta chain. What it binds is unknown. The data derive from a study of CD8 T cells in ankylosing spondylitis. The CDR3 sequence is 14 residues long. The germline V gene has CDR1 SEHNR and CDR2 FQNEAQ (reference sequence). V was pared by 4 bases and J by 6 bases, with 16 bases between. Study observations and caveats: A number of the motif variants had already been described in reactive arthritis synovial fluid and blood. A TCR beta motif of about 8 highly homologous variants seemed to mark ankylosing spondylitis blood.

By quantitative 5'-RACE with molecular barcodes, the TCR beta libraries were made. In TCRdb, the 5' RACE reads were re-called with MiXCR into one record per CDR3 protein. The top ten clones hold under 15% of a sample with about 360,000 distinct CDR3 sequences, around 20% of them seen once. Sequencing input: blood, either unsorted or a sorted T cell fraction (not recorded which). The chain recombines TRBV7-9 with TRBJ2-7; D possibly matches TRBD1 or TRBD2 (6 bases each). The receptor was derived from a male donor with ankylosing spondylitis or in good health (not recorded which). This CDR3 is CASSWPGGLVEQYF. For the CDR3, the DNA is TGTGCCAGCAGCTGGCCCGGGGGCTTGGTCGAGCAGTACTTC.